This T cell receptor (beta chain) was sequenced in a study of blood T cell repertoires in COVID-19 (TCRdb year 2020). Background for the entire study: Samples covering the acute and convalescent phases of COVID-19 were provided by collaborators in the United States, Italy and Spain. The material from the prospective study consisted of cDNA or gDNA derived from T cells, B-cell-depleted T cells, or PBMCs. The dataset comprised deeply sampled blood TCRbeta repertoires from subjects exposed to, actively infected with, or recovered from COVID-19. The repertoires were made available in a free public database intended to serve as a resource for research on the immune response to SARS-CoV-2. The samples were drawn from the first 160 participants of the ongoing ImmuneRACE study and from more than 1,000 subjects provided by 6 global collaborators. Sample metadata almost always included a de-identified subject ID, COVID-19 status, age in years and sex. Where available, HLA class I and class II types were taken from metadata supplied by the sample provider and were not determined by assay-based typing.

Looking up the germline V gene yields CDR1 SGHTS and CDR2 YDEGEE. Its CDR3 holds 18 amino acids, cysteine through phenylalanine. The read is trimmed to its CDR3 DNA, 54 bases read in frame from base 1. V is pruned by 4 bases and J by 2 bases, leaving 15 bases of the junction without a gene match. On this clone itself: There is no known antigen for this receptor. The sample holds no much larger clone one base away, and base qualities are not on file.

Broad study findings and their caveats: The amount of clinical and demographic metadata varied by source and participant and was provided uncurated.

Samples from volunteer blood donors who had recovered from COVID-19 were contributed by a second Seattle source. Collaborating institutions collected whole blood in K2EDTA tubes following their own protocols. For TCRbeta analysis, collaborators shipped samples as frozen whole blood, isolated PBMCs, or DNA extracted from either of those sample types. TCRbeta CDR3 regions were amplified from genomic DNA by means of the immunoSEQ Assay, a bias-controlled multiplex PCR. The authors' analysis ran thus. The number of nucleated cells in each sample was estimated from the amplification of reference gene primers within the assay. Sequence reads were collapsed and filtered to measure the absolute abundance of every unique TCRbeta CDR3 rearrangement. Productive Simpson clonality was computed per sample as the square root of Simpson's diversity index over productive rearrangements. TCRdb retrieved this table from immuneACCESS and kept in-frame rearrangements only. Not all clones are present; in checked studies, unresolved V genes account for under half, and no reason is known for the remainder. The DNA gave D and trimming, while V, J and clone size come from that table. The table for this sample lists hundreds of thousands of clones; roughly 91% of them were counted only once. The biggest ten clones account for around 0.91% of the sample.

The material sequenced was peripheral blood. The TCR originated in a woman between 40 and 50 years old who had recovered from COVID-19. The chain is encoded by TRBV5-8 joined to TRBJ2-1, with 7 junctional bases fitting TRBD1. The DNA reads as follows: TGTGCCAGCAGCCCAAAGCCGAGGGGGCTAGTGCCCTACAATGAGCAGTTCTTC. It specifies CASSPKPRGLVPYNEQFF.